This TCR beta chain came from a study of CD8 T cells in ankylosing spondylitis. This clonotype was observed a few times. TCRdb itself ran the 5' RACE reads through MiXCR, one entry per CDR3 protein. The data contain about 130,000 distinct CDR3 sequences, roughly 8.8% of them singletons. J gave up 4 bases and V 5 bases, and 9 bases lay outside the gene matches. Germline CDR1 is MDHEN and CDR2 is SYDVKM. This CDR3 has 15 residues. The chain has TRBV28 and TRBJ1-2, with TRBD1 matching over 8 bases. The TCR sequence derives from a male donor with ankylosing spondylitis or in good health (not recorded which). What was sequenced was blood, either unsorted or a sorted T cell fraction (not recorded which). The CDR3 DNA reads TGTGCCAGCAGTCCGTCGGACAGGGCCCTCTATGGCTACACCTTC. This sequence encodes CASSPSDRALYGYTF.